This T cell receptor (beta chain) came from a study of blood T cell repertoires in COVID-19. Clones were sequenced by immunoSEQ multiplex PCR, and TCRdb holds only the in-frame ones, with some missing. The sample holds about 98,000 clones, 60% to 80% seen once. The length of the CDR3 is 13 residues. From germline, CDR1 is GTSNPN and CDR2 SVGIG (reference sequence). V was clipped by 0 bases and J by 8 bases, with 11 bases between them. The rearrangement uses TRBV30 and TRBJ1-3, with D hard to call. This TCR was sampled from a man aged 55 to 70 with active or convalescent COVID-19. What was sequenced was peripheral blood. DNA of the CDR3: TGTGCCTGGAGTGTAAGGGAGCGAGACACCATATATTTT. Its protein is CAWSVRERDTIYF.